These 8 T cell receptor beta chains originate from one sample sequenced in a study of T cell responses to AZD1222 COVID-19 vaccine. Assay: immunoSEQ multiplex PCR; the TCRdb copy retains only in-frame clones and omits some. In the table there are some 97,000 clones, roughly nine tenths of which are singletons. This specimen was peripheral blood, taken on day 0 of AZD1222 vaccination. These receptors originate from an adult in good health.

The rearrangement links TRBV7-2 to TRBJ2-3, with 12 bases lining up with TRBD2. The CDR3 runs 17 residues. J gave up 4 bases and V 1 base, and 6 bases lay outside the gene matches. CDR1 and CDR2 from the germline V gene are SGHTA and FQGNSA. This CDR3 is CASSLDPSGRAADTQYF. Written as DNA, the CDR3 is TGTGCCAGCAGCTTAGACCCTAGCGGGAGGGCCGCAGATACGCAGTATTTT.

V is TRBV9 and J is TRBJ1-2; D gene unclear. The CDR3 is made up of 14 amino acids. Looked up from germline, CDR1 is SGDLS and CDR2 is YYNGEE. V shed 4 bases and J shed 5 bases, with 15 bases lying between them. CDR3: CASSPMRAKYGYTF. Here the CDR3 DNA reads TGTGCCAGCAGCCCCATGAGGGCAAAGTATGGCTACACCTTC.

This chain uses TRBV10-3 with TRBJ2-5, with D unclear. Germline lookup yields CDR1 ENHRY and CDR2 SYGVKD. V was clipped by 8 bases and J by 3 bases, with 1 base between them. The CDR3 runs to 9 residues. The CDR3: CAIEETQYF. The CDR3, as DNA: TGTGCCATCGAAGAGACCCAGTACTTC.

V usage is TRBV5-4 and J usage is TRBJ2-5, with D unresolved. This CDR3 is 13 amino acids long. V dropped 2 bases and J dropped 2 bases, with 7 bases sitting between them. The germline V gene encodes CDR1 SGHNT and CDR2 YYREEE (reference sequence). The CDR3 loop reads CASSFSFQETQYF. The CDR3 DNA reads as TGTGCCAGCAGCTTCTCGTTTCAAGAGACCCAGTACTTC.

The chain is built from TRBV19 and TRBJ2-7, with D possibly TRBD2 on 6 matching bases. The germline V gene encodes CDR1 LNHDA and CDR2 SQIVND (reference sequence). This CDR3 is built from 17 residues. Trimming removed 5 bases from V and 0 bases from J, with 20 bases in between. CDR3 in amino acids: CASSASAAGRNSYEQYF. The CDR3 nucleotides read TGTGCCAGTAGTGCTTCAGCCGCGGGACGGAACTCCTACGAGCAGTACTTC.

The rearrangement uses TRBV7-8 and TRBJ1-1, with a tentative D call TRBD1 (5 bases). Trimming took off 5 bases at V and 5 bases at J, with 21 bases between the two ends. The CDR3 covers 16 residues. CDR1 is SGHVS, CDR2 FQNEAQ, per germline. This chain's CDR3 is CASSPGRGGGGTEAFF. Written as DNA, the CDR3 is TGTGCCAGCAGCCCGGGTCGTGGTGGGGGAGGAACTGAAGCTTTCTTT.

This clone was found a few times. The chain couples TRBV19 to TRBJ1-1; 8 bases are a match to TRBD1. The CDR3 is 14 residues long. The germline V gene has CDR1 LNHDA and CDR2 SQIVND (reference sequence). V shed 1 base and J 4 bases; nucleotides not matched to a gene: 2. This chain's CDR3 is CASSIVTGGTEAFF. CDR3 DNA: TGTGCCAGTAGTATAGTAACAGGGGGCACTGAAGCTTTCTTT.

This clone was counted once. The J gene is TRBJ1-6, the V gene TRBV25-1; weak D call: TRBD1 (5 bases). With 6 bases removed from V and 7 bases from J, the gap between germline ends came to 10 bases. The CDR3 has 13 amino acids. Germline CDR1 reads MGHDK; CDR2 reads SYGVNS. The CDR3 loop is CASRGPENSPLHF. The CDR3 DNA sequence: TGTGCCAGCAGGGGACCGGAGAATTCACCCCTCCACTTT.